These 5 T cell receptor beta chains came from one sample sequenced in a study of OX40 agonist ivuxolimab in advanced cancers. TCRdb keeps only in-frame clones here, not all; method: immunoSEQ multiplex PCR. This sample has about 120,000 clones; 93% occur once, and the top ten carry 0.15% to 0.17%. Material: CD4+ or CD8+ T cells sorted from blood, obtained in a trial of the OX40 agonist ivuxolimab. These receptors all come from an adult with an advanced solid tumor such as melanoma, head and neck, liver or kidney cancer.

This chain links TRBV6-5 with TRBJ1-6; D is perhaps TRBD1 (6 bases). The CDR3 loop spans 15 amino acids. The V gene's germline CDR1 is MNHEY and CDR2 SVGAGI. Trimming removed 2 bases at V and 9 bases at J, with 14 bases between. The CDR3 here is CASSYADSQSSPLHF. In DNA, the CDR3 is TGTGCCAGCAGTTACGCGGACAGCCAGAGTTCACCCCTCCACTTT.

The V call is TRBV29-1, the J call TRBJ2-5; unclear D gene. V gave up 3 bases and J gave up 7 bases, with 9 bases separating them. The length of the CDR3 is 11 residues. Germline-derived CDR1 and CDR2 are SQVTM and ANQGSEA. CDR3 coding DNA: TGCAGCGTTGACACTACCGGGACCCAGTACTTC. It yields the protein CSVDTTGTQYF.

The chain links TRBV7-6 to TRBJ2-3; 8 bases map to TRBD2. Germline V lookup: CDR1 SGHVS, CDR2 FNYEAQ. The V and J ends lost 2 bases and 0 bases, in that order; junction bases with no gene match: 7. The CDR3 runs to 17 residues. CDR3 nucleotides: TGTGCCAGCAGCTTACAAACTAGCGGCCTTAGCACAGATACGCAGTATTTT. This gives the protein CASSLQTSGLSTDTQYF.

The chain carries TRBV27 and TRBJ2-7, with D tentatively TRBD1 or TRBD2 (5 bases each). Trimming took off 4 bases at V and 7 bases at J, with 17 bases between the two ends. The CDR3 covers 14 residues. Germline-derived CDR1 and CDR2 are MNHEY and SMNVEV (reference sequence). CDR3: CASSSPGTGTEQYF. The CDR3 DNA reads TGTGCCAGCAGTTCCCCCGGGACGGGAACGGAGCAGTACTTC.

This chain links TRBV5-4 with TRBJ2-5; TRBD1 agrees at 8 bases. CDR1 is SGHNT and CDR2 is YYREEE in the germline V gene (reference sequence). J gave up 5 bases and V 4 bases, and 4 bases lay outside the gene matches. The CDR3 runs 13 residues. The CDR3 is CASSTGQAETQYF. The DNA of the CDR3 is TGTGCCAGCAGCACGGGACAGGCGGAGACCCAGTACTTC. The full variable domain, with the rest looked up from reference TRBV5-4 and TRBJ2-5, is ETGVTQSPTHLIKTRGQQVTLRCSSQSGHNTVSWYQQALGQGPQFIFQYYREEENGRGNFPPRFSGLQFPNYSSELNVNALELDDSALYLCASSTGQAETQYFGPGTRLLVL.